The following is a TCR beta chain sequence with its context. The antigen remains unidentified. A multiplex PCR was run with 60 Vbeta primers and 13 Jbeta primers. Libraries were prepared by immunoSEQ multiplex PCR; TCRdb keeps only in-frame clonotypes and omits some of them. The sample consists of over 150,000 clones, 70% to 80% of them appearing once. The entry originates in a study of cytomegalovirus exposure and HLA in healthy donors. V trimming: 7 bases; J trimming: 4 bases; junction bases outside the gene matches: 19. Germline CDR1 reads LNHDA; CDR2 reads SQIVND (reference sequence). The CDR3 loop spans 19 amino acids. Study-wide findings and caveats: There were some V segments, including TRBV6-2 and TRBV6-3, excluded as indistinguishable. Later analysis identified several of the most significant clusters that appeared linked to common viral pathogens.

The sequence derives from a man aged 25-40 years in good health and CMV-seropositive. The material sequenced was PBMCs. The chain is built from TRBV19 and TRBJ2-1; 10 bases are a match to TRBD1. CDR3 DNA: TGTGCCAGTAATCATATAGGGACAGGGGCGGGGGTTGGGTACAATGAGCAGTTCTTC. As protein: CASNHIGTGAGVGYNEQFF.